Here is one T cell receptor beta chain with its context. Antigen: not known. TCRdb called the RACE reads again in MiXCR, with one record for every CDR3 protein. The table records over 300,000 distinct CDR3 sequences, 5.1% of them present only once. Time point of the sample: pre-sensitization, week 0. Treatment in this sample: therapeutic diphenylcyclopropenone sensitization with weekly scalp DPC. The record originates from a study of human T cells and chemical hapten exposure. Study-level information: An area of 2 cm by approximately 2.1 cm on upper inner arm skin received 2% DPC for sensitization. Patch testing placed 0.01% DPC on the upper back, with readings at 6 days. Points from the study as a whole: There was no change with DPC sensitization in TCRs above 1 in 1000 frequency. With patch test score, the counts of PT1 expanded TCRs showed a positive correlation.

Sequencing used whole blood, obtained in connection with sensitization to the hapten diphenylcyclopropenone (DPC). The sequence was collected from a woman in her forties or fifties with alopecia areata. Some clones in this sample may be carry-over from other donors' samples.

The CDR3 loop reads CASSEARLASYNEQFF. The CDR3 DNA sequence: TGTGCCAGCAGTGAAGCGAGGCTAGCGAGCTACAATGAGCAGTTCTTC. The V call is TRBV2, the J call TRBJ2-1; weak D call: TRBD2 (6 bases). Trimming took off 0 bases at V and 3 bases at J, with 12 bases between the two ends. The CDR3 has 16 amino acids. The germline CDR1 and CDR2 sequences are SNHLY and FYNNEI.